This is a list of T cell receptor beta chains from one sample in a study of Graves' ophthalmopathy and Graves' hyperthyroidism. TCRdb itself ran the multiplex PCR reads through MiXCR, one entry per CDR3 protein. Of a few hundred thousand distinct CDR3 sequences in the sample, roughly 21% were seen once. The sequencing sample was made of peripheral blood. The receptors were sampled from a woman aged 50 to 65 with Graves' ophthalmopathy. The CDR3 runs from the conserved cysteine through the conserved F or W. The order of the fields is J gene, V gene, D gene, clone size, CDR3 DNA, CDR3 protein. D genes are given only for firm matches. A row's size may be missing; if present it is once, few, many or a size class.

j_gene: TRBJ1-3
v_gene: TRBV6-1
d_gene: NA
abundance: many
CDR3nt: TGTGCCAGCACCCCGGGCCGAAGAGGAAACACCATATATTTT
CDR3aa: CASTPGRRGNTIYF

j_gene: TRBJ2-7
v_gene: TRBV20-1
d_gene: NA
abundance: many
CDR3nt: TGCAGTGCTAGTGGTGACGAGCAGTACTTC
CDR3aa: CSASGDEQYF

j_gene: TRBJ1-2
v_gene: TRBV19
d_gene: NA
abundance: many
CDR3nt: TGTGCCTCACGGCAACAATATGGCTACACCTTC
CDR3aa: CASRQQYGYTF

j_gene: TRBJ2-4
v_gene: TRBV5-6
d_gene: NA
abundance: many
CDR3nt: TGTGCCAGCAGCTTCCGCGCGGCCAAAAACATTCAGTACTTC
CDR3aa: CASSFRAAKNIQYF

j_gene: TRBJ1-5
v_gene: TRBV25-1
d_gene: NA
abundance: many
CDR3nt: TGTGCCAGCAGCCTGACTGGGGCCGAGGCACAGCATTTT
CDR3aa: CASSLTGAEAQHF

j_gene: TRBJ1-6
v_gene: TRBV6-4
d_gene: TRBD1
abundance: many
CDR3nt: TGTGCCAGCAGTGAAGCAGGGGGCGGGAATTCACCCTTCCACTTT
CDR3aa: CASSEAGGGNSPFHF

j_gene: TRBJ2-7
v_gene: TRBV12-3/TRBV12-4
d_gene: NA
abundance: many
CDR3nt: TGTGCCAGCATAGGTCAGGGGTTACCCTACGAGCAGTACTTC
CDR3aa: CASIGQGLPYEQYF

j_gene: TRBJ2-6
v_gene: TRBV6-4
d_gene: NA
abundance: NA
CDR3nt: TGTGCCAGCAGTGACTCGACGGTATCTGGGGCCAACGTCCTGACTTTC
CDR3aa: CASSDSTVSGANVLTF

j_gene: TRBJ1-1
v_gene: TRBV19
d_gene: NA
abundance: many
CDR3nt: TGTGCCAGTATGTTCCACACTGAAGCTTTCTTT
CDR3aa: CASMFHTEAFF

j_gene: TRBJ1-1
v_gene: TRBV12-3/TRBV12-4
d_gene: NA
abundance: NA
CDR3nt: TGTGCCAGCAGTTTTATGACGGAGGACACTGAAGCTTTCTTT
CDR3aa: CASSFMTEDTEAFF

j_gene: TRBJ1-6
v_gene: TRBV12-3/TRBV12-4
d_gene: TRBD1
abundance: many
CDR3nt: TGTGCCAGCAGCTCGACAGGGTTCTACTATAATTCACCCCTCCACTTT
CDR3aa: CASSSTGFYYNSPLHF

j_gene: TRBJ2-7
v_gene: TRBV7-9
d_gene: NA
abundance: many
CDR3nt: TGTGCCAGCAGCTCGGGCGGTCTGGTGGGTGGGCAGTACTTC
CDR3aa: CASSSGGLVGGQYF

j_gene: TRBJ2-7
v_gene: TRBV28
d_gene: TRBD2
abundance: many
CDR3nt: TGTGCCAGCAGCGCCTGGCGGGAGGGGTACGAGCAGTACTTC
CDR3aa: CASSAWREGYEQYF

j_gene: TRBJ2-2
v_gene: TRBV11-2
d_gene: NA
abundance: many
CDR3nt: TGTGCCAGCAGCTTAGATCCGGGGCAGGCGGCCGGGGAGCTGTTTTTT
CDR3aa: CASSLDPGQAAGELFF

j_gene: TRBJ2-5
v_gene: TRBV29-1
d_gene: TRBD2
abundance: many
CDR3nt: TGCAGCGTTCGGGGCGGGAGTGGGGAGACCCAGTACTTC
CDR3aa: CSVRGGSGETQYF

j_gene: TRBJ2-5
v_gene: TRBV2
d_gene: TRBD2
abundance: NA
CDR3nt: TGTGCCAGCAGTGAAGCGCTTCCGGGGGGGCTACGAGAGACCCAGTACTTC
CDR3aa: CASSEALPGGLRETQYF

j_gene: TRBJ2-7
v_gene: TRBV6-1
d_gene: TRBD2
abundance: many
CDR3nt: TGTGCCAGCAGTGAAGCAAGGGCTAGCGGGAGGTACGAGCAGTACTTC
CDR3aa: CASSEARASGRYEQYF

j_gene: TRBJ2-7
v_gene: TRBV2
d_gene: NA
abundance: NA
CDR3nt: TGTGCCAGCGGAACTAGCCGGACCTACGAGCAGTACTTC
CDR3aa: CASGTSRTYEQYF

j_gene: TRBJ1-1
v_gene: TRBV7-8
d_gene: TRBD1
abundance: many
CDR3nt: TGTGCCAGCAGCAAGGGGACAGCGAACACTGAAGCTTTCTTT
CDR3aa: CASSKGTANTEAFF

j_gene: TRBJ1-2
v_gene: TRBV4-2
d_gene: NA
abundance: NA
CDR3nt: TGTGCCAGCAGCCAACCAGGGGAATATGGCTACACCTTC
CDR3aa: CASSQPGEYGYTF

j_gene: TRBJ2-2
v_gene: TRBV6-2/TRBV6-3
d_gene: NA
abundance: NA
CDR3nt: TGTGCCAGCAGATTTGGGGGGACCGGGGAGCTGTTTTTT
CDR3aa: CASRFGGTGELFF

j_gene: TRBJ1-5
v_gene: TRBV12-3/TRBV12-4
d_gene: TRBD1
abundance: few
CDR3nt: TGTGCCAGCAGCCAGGAGGGACAGGGGCCAAATCAGCCCCAGCATTTT
CDR3aa: CASSQEGQGPNQPQHF

j_gene: TRBJ2-5
v_gene: TRBV28
d_gene: TRBD2
abundance: NA
CDR3nt: TGTGCCAGCAGTTACGCGCGGGGGGATTCGGAGACCCAGTACTTC
CDR3aa: CASSYARGDSETQYF

j_gene: TRBJ2-2
v_gene: TRBV5-5
d_gene: NA
abundance: NA
CDR3nt: TGTGCCAGCAGCTTTTCTGGGACACTTAACACCGGGGAGCTGTTTTTT
CDR3aa: CASSFSGTLNTGELFF

j_gene: TRBJ2-7
v_gene: TRBV28
d_gene: NA
abundance: many
CDR3nt: TGTGCCAGCATAGGGGGGCGGAGCTACGAGCAGTACTTC
CDR3aa: CASIGGRSYEQYF

j_gene: TRBJ2-7
v_gene: TRBV10-3
d_gene: TRBD1
abundance: many
CDR3nt: TGTGCCATCAGTGACGCCGGGACAGGTATCTACGAGCAGTACTTC
CDR3aa: CAISDAGTGIYEQYF

j_gene: TRBJ2-4
v_gene: TRBV5-1
d_gene: NA
abundance: many
CDR3nt: TGCGCCAGCAGCTTAGGACAAGGAATTCAGTACTTC
CDR3aa: CASSLGQGIQYF

j_gene: TRBJ1-5
v_gene: TRBV6-2/TRBV6-3
d_gene: NA
abundance: many
CDR3nt: TGTGCCAGCCTCGGGCAGCTTAATCAGCCCCAGCATTTT
CDR3aa: CASLGQLNQPQHF

j_gene: TRBJ2-7
v_gene: TRBV27
d_gene: TRBD1
abundance: many
CDR3nt: TGTGCCAGCAAGAGACAGGGGGCGTCCTACGAGCAGTACTTC
CDR3aa: CASKRQGASYEQYF

j_gene: TRBJ2-2
v_gene: TRBV28
d_gene: TRBD1
abundance: few
CDR3nt: TGTGCCAGCAGCCGGGACAGGGGAGGGTCCTTCCGGGAGCTGTTTTTT
CDR3aa: CASSRDRGGSFRELFF

j_gene: TRBJ2-2
v_gene: TRBV5-1
d_gene: NA
abundance: many
CDR3nt: TGCGCCAGCAGCTTGTCGAGGACATACACCGGGGAGCTGTTTTTT
CDR3aa: CASSLSRTYTGELFF

j_gene: TRBJ2-7
v_gene: TRBV5-4
d_gene: NA
abundance: few
CDR3nt: TGTGCCAGCAGCTCGTCAGCCGGGTCCTACGAGCAGTACTTC
CDR3aa: CASSSSAGSYEQYF